This TCR beta chain was profiled in a study of blood T cell repertoires in COVID-19. Looking at the study overall: Sources were T cells, B-cell-depleted T cells, or PBMCs; the material itself was cDNA or gDNA.

Here immunoSEQ multiplex PCR was the method, and the copy in TCRdb shows in-frame clones only, minus some. This repertoire shows about 34,000 clones, around 91% found once; its top ten account for roughly 19%. Germline V CDR1 and CDR2: SGHTA, FQGNSA. The CDR3 covers 16 residues. Unmatched junction bases numbered 6, after V lost 1 base and J lost 8 bases. The clonotype comes from a man at least 80 years old with acute or convalescent COVID-19. The chain is built from TRBV7-2 and TRBJ2-3; 13 nucleotides agree with TRBD2. The sequencing input was peripheral blood. CDR3 sequence: CASSLELAGGLGTQYF. CDR3 in DNA: TGTGCCAGCAGCTTAGAACTAGCGGGGGGGCTGGGTACGCAGTATTTT.